This TCR beta chain was obtained from a study of blood T cell repertoires in COVID-19. Only in-frame clones appear in the TCRdb table, and some are missing; sequencing was by immunoSEQ multiplex PCR. The sample lists about 140,000 clones; approximately 80% were seen once. Trimming removed 6 bases at V and 0 bases at J, with 14 bases between. Germline V lookup: CDR1 SEHNR, CDR2 FQNEAQ (reference sequence). The CDR3 extends over 15 amino acids. The TCR was taken from a human donor in a cohort sampled during active COVID-19. The sequencing sample was made of peripheral blood. V gene TRBV7-9 combines with J gene TRBJ1-2; TRBD1 is a possible D gene (5 bases). The CDR3 loop reads CASRKGDLANYGYTF. As DNA, the CDR3 is TGTGCCAGCAGAAAAGGGGATTTAGCTAACTATGGCTACACCTTC. The whole variable domain, filled in from reference TRBV7-9 and TRBJ1-2, reads DTGVSQNPRHKITKRGQNVTFRCDPISEHNRLYWYRQTLGQGPEFLTYFQNEAQLEKSRLLSDRFSAERPKGSFSTLEIQRTEQGDSAMYLCASRKGDLANYGYTFGSGTRLTVV.